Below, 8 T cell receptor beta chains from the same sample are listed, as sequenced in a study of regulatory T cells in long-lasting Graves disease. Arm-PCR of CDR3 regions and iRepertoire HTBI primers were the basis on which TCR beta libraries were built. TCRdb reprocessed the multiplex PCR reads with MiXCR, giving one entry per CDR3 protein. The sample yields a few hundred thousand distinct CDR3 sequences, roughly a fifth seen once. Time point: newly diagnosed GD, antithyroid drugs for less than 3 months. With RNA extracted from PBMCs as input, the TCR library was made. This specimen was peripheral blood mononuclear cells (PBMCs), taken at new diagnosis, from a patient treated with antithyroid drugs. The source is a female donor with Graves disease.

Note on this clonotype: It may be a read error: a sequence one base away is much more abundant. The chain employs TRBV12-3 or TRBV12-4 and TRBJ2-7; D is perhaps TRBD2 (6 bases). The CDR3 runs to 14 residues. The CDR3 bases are TGTACCAGCAGTTTATACCAGGGCGGGGATGAGCAGTACTTC. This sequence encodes CTSSLYQGGDEQYF.

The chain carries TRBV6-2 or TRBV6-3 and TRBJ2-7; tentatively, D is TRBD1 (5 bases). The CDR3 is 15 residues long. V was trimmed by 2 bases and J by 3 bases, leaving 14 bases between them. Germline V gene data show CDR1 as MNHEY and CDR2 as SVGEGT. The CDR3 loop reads CASSYTRATGYEQYF. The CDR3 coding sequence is TGTGCCAGCAGTTACACCCGGGCTACAGGCTACGAGCAGTACTTC.

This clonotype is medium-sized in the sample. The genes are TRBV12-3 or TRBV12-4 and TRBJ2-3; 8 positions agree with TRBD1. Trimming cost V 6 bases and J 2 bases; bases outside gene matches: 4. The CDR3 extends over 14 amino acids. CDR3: CASSLTGDTDTQYF. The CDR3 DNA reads TGTGCCAGCAGCTTGACAGGGGACACAGATACGCAGTATTTT.

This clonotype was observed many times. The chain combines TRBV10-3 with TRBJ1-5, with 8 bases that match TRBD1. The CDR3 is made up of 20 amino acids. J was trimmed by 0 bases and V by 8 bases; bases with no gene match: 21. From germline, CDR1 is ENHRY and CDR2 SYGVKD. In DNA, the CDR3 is TGTGCCATCCATATTCCTACCGGGACAGGACAATTTTATAGCAATCAGCCCCAGCATTTT. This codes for CAIHIPTGTGQFYSNQPQHF.

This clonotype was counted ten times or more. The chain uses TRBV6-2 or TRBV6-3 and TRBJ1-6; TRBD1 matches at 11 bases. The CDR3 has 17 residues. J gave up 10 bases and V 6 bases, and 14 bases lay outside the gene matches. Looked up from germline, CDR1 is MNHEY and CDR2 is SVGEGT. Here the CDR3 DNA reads TGTGCCAGCAGACCAATCCGGGACAGGGGGTCCAGCTCACCCCTCCACTTT. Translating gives CASRPIRDRGSSSPLHF.

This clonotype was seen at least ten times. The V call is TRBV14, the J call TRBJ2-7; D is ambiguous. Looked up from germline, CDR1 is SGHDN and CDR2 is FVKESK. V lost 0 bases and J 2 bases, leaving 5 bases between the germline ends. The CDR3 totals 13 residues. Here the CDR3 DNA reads TGTGCCAGCAGCCAAGAATACACCTACGAGCAGTACTTC. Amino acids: CASSQEYTYEQYF.

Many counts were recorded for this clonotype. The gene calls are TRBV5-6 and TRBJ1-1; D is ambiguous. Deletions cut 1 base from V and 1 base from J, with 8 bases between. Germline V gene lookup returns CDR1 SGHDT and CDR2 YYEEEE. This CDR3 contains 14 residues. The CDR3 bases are TGTGCCAGCAGCTTGATGCAAGCGAACACTGAAGCTTTCTTT. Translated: CASSLMQANTEAFF.

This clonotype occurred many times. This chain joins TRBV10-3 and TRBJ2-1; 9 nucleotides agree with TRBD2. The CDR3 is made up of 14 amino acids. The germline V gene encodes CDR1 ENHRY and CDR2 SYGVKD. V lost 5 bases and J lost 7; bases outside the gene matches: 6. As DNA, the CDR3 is TGTGCCATCAGTCCGGGACTAGCTATGAATGAGCAGTTCTTC. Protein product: CAISPGLAMNEQFF.